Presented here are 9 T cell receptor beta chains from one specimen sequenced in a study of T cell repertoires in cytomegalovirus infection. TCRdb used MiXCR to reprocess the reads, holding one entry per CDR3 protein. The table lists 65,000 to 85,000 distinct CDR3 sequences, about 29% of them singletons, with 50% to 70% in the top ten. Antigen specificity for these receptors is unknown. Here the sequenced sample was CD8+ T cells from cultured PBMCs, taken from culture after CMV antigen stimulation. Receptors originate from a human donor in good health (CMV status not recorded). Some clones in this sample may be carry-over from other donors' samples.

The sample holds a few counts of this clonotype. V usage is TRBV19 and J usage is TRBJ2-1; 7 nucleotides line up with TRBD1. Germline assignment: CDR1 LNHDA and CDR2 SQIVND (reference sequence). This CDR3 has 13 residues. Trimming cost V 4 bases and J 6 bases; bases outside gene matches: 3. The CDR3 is CASSTSGGNEQFF. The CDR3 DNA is TGTGCCAGTAGTACCTCAGGGGGCAATGAGCAGTTCTTC.

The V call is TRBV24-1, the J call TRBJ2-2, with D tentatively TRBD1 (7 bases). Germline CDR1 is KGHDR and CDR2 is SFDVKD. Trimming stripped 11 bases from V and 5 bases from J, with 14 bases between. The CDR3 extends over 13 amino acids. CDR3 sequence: CANTTGRTGELFF. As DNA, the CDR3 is TGTGCCAATACGACAGGGAGGACCGGGGAGCTGTTTTTT.

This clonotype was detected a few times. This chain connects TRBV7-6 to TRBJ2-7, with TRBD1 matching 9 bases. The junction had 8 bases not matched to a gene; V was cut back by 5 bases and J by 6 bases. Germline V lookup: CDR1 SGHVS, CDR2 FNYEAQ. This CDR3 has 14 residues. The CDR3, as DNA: TGTGCCAGCAGCCTGGGACAGGGTGGACGCGAGCAGTACTTC. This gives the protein CASSLGQGGREQYF.

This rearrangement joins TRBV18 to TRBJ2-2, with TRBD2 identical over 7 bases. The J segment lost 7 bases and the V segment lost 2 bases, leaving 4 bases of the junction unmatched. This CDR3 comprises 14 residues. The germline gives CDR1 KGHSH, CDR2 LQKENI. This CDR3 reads CASSPLREIGELFF. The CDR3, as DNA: TGTGCCAGCTCACCATTGCGGGAGATCGGGGAGCTGTTTTTT.

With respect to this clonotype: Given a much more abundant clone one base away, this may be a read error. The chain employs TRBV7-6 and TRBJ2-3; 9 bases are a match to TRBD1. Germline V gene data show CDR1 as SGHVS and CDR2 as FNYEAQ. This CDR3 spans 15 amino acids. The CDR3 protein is CVSSLVQGAGDTQYF. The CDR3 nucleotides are TGTGTCAGCAGCTTAGTACAGGGGGCTGGAGATACGCAGTATTTT.

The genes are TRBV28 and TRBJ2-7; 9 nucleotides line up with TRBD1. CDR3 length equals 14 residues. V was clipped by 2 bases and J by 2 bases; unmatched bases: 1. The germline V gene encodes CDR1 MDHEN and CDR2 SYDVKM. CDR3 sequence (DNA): TGTGCCAGCAGTTTAAGACAGGGGGCCTACGAGCAGTACTTC. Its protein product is CASSLRQGAYEQYF.

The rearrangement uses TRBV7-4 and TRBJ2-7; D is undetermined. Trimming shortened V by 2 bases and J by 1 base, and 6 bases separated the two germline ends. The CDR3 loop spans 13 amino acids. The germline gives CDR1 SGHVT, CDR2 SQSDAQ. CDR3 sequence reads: CASSLIISYEQYF. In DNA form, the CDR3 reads TGTGCCAGCAGCTTAATCATTTCCTACGAGCAGTACTTC.

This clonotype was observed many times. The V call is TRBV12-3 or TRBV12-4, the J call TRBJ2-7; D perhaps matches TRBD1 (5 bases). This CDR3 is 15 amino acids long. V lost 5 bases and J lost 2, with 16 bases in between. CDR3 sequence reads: CASSPTPADTYEQYF. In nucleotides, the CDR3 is TGTGCCAGCAGTCCGACCCCCGCGGACACCTACGAGCAGTACTTC.

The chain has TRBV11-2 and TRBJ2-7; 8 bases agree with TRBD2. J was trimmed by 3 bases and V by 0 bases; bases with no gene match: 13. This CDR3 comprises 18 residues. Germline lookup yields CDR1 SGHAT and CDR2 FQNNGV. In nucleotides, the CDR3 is TGTGCCAGCAGCTTAGAGGTGCTTCGGAAGCGGGAGTTCTACGAGCAGTACTTC. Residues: CASSLEVLRKREFYEQYF.